The 24 T cell receptor beta chains below come from one sample, sequenced in a study of T cell repertoires in cytomegalovirus infection. TCRdb re-called the reads through MiXCR, storing one row per CDR3 protein. The sample gives about 260,000 distinct CDR3 sequences, roughly an eighth of which show up once; around 8.1% is in the top ten. Sequences were obtained from PBMCs. The receptors shown here come from a human donor in good health (CMV status not recorded). Some clones in this sample may be carry-over from other donors' samples.

The chain uses TRBV2 and TRBJ2-5, with TRBD1 matching 10 bases. Germline loops: CDR1 SNHLY, CDR2 FYNNEI. J was trimmed by 5 bases and V by 8 bases; bases with no gene match: 11. This CDR3 has 15 amino acids. CDR3 sequence reads: CASPQDRGTRETQYF. Written as DNA, the CDR3 is TGTGCCAGCCCCCAGGACAGGGGGACCAGGGAGACCCAGTACTTC.

The chain is built from TRBV28 and TRBJ1-2; possibly TRBD1 for D (6 bases). Trimming took off 7 bases at V and 7 bases at J, with 16 bases between the two ends. The CDR3 loop spans 13 amino acids. Germline V lookup: CDR1 MDHEN, CDR2 SYDVKM. CDR3 in DNA: TGTGCCAGCACAGTACAGGACAGACGTGGCTACACCTTC. Translation gives CASTVQDRRGYTF.

A few counts support this clonotype. This chain joins TRBV7-9 and TRBJ1-6; D gene uncertain. CDR3 length equals 14 residues. With 0 bases removed from V and 7 bases from J, the gap between germline ends came to 7 bases. Germline V CDR1 and CDR2: SEHNR, FQNEAQ (reference sequence). CDR3 sequence reads: CASSLAGGNSPLHF. DNA for the CDR3: TGTGCCAGCAGCTTAGCAGGAGGGAATTCACCCCTCCACTTT. Supplemented by reference TRBV7-9 and TRBJ1-6, the full variable domain reads DTGVSQNPRHKITKRGQNVTFRCDPISEHNRLYWYRQTLGQGPEFLTYFQNEAQLEKSRLLSDRFSAERPKGSFSTLEIQRTEQGDSAMYLCASSLAGGNSPLHFGNGTRLTVT.

This clonotype was counted many times. J is TRBJ2-3 and V is TRBV7-2; D may be TRBD1 (5 bases). Germline CDR1 and CDR2: SGHTA and FQGNSA. The CDR3 length is 15 residues. V lost 4 bases, J lost 1 base, and 12 bases lay in between. The CDR3 reads CASSSHGAGTDTQYF. CDR3 bases: TGTGCCAGCAGCTCGCATGGGGCAGGCACAGATACGCAGTATTTT.

This clonotype was found many times. V is TRBV5-4 and J is TRBJ1-1, with D tentatively TRBD1 (5 bases). Germline V gives CDR1 SGHNT, CDR2 YYREEE (reference sequence). Trimming cost V 4 bases and J 2 bases, with 12 bases left between them. The CDR3 is 14 amino acids. CDR3 bases: TGTGCCAGCAGCCGAGGGGCAGCAAACACTGAAGCTTTCTTT. Its translation: CASSRGAANTEAFF.

This clonotype was recorded at least ten times. V usage is TRBV7-2 and J usage is TRBJ2-1, with TRBD1 matching over 7 bases. CDR1 is SGHTA, CDR2 FQGNSA, per germline. CDR3 length equals 12 residues. The trim removed 5 bases at V and 14 bases at J, leaving 9 bases unmatched. The CDR3 nucleotides read TGTGCCAGCAGCCTTCGGGACAGAAGTGAGTTCTTC. Amino acid sequence: CASSLRDRSEFF.

The rearrangement links TRBV10-3 to TRBJ2-1; the match to TRBD2 covers 10 bases. J lost 7 bases, V lost 6 bases, and 6 bases had no gene match. This CDR3 spans 14 amino acids. CDR1 is ENHRY and CDR2 is SYGVKD in the germline V gene. The CDR3 nucleotides read TGTGCCATCAGATCTAGCGGGGGTACGAATGAGCAGTTCTTC. The encoded protein is CAIRSSGGTNEQFF.

This clonotype was seen ten or more times. The rearrangement links TRBV4-3 to TRBJ2-5, with 7 bases lining up with TRBD2. CDR3 length: 15 amino acids. The junction had 7 bases not matched to a gene; V was cut back by 1 base and J by 5 bases. Germline V CDR1 and CDR2: LGHNA, YSLEER. In nucleotides, the CDR3 is TGCGCCAGCAGCCAAGCCGGGACTACCGGGGAGACCCAGTACTTC. Its protein product is CASSQAGTTGETQYF.

The table lists this clonotype with many counts. The rearrangement uses TRBV6-5 and TRBJ1-1; D possibly corresponds to TRBD1 (6 bases). Germline values: CDR1 MNHEY, CDR2 SVGAGI. The germline V and J ends were trimmed by 1 base and 4 bases, with 13 bases remaining between them. The CDR3 extends over 15 amino acids. The CDR3: CASSYLGGATTEAFF. CDR3 nucleotides: TGTGCCAGCAGTTACTTAGGGGGGGCGACCACTGAAGCTTTCTTT.

The chain combines TRBV6-5 with TRBJ2-7; 11 bases fit TRBD2. The CDR3 totals 15 residues. Trimming took 2 bases from V and 0 from J; bases not matched to a gene: 0. From germline, CDR1 is MNHEY and CDR2 SVGAGI. CDR3 DNA sequence: TGTGCCAGCAGTTACACTAGCGGGAGCTCCTACGAGCAGTACTTC. Translating it yields CASSYTSGSSYEQYF.

This clonotype was seen many times. V and J are TRBV6-2 or TRBV6-3 and TRBJ1-4; 7 bases match TRBD1. The CDR3 runs 16 residues. Per the germline V gene, CDR1 is MNHEY and CDR2 is SVGEGT. V shed 5 bases, J shed 8 bases, and the junction held 14 bases outside the gene matches. CDR3 sequence: CASSPHRRTGREKLFF. CDR3 nucleotide sequence: TGTGCCAGCAGTCCCCACCGCCGGACAGGACGCGAAAAACTGTTTTTT.

The chain links TRBV15 to TRBJ1-2; D ambiguous. This CDR3 comprises 14 residues. CDR1 and CDR2 (germline): LNHNV, YYDKDF (reference sequence). V was trimmed by 0 bases and J by 4 bases, leaving 9 bases between them. This CDR3 is CATSRDGSVYGYTF. The CDR3 bases are TGTGCCACCAGCAGAGATGGCAGTGTCTATGGCTACACCTTC.

The chain is built from TRBV3-1 and TRBJ1-2; D is undetermined. Trimming removed 4 bases at V and 2 bases at J, with 11 bases between. Germline V gene sequence: CDR1 LGHDT, CDR2 YNNKEL (reference sequence). CDR3 length: 14 amino acids. The CDR3 reads CASSPVVSNYGYTF. The CDR3 nucleotides read TGTGCCAGCAGCCCTGTCGTATCAAACTATGGCTACACCTTC.

This clonotype was seen ten or more times. The rearrangement uses TRBV4-1 and TRBJ2-5; weak D call: TRBD1 (5 bases). Trimming removed 4 bases from V and 0 bases from J, with 12 bases in between. This CDR3 is built from 15 residues. Per the germline V gene, CDR1 is MGHRA and CDR2 is YSYEKL. Here the CDR3 reads CASSPRQMYQETQYF. Written as DNA, the CDR3 is TGCGCCAGCAGCCCTAGACAGATGTACCAAGAGACCCAGTACTTC.

This clonotype was observed at least ten times. The V gene is TRBV7-4, the J gene TRBJ1-2; D is unresolved. The V gene lost 1 base and the J gene lost 7 bases, with 7 bases spanning the gap. The V gene's germline CDR1 is SGHVT and CDR2 SQSDAQ. This CDR3 spans 12 amino acids. In DNA form, the CDR3 reads TGTGCCAGCAGCTTAGAAGCTGGTGGCTACACCTTC. Protein: CASSLEAGGYTF.

The genes are TRBV29-1 and TRBJ2-7, with 7 bases that match TRBD1. The CDR3 is 13 amino acids. V lost 4 bases, J lost 8 bases, and 11 bases stayed unmatched. From germline, CDR1 is SQVTM and CDR2 ANQGSEA. CDR3 region: CSVVEGASHKQYF. The CDR3 region has the DNA TGCAGCGTTGTCGAGGGGGCCTCGCACAAGCAGTACTTC.

This clonotype appeared many times. This chain joins TRBV7-2 and TRBJ2-4, with 7 bases aligning to TRBD1. With V trimmed by 1 base and J by 3 bases, 9 bases remained unmatched. In germline, CDR1 is SGHTA, CDR2 FQGNSA. The CDR3 extends over 17 amino acids. CDR3: CASSLEGARGYKNIQYF. Here the CDR3 DNA reads TGTGCCAGCAGCTTAGAAGGGGCCAGGGGGTACAAAAACATTCAGTACTTC.

Ten or more counts support this clonotype. The genes are TRBV7-8 and TRBJ2-7; 8 nucleotides align to TRBD2. In germline, CDR1 is SGHVS, CDR2 FQNEAQ. The CDR3 runs to 16 residues. Losses at the gene ends were 4 bases for V and 5 bases for J; bases not matched to a gene: 13. The CDR3 sequence: CASSSDLSGSLDEQYF. The DNA of the CDR3 is TGTGCCAGCAGCTCAGACTTAAGCGGGAGTCTCGACGAGCAGTACTTC.

The chain employs TRBV19 and TRBJ1-1, with a tentative D call TRBD1 (6 bases). This CDR3 is built from 14 residues. Germline CDR1 and CDR2: LNHDA and SQIVND (reference sequence). With 7 bases removed from V and 0 bases from J, the gap between germline ends came to 12 bases. The CDR3 DNA reads TGTGCCAGTATCCCGACAGGAATGAACACTGAAGCTTTCTTT. It is translated as CASIPTGMNTEAFF.

This clonotype has only a few counts. Written as DNA, the CDR3 is TGTGCCAGCAGCCAAGGAACGGGAGTTGAGACCCAGTACTTC. The encoded protein is CASSQGTGVETQYF. The rearrangement links TRBV14 to TRBJ2-5; the D gene is possibly TRBD2 (6 bases). The V gene lost 1 base and the J gene lost 5 bases, with 11 bases spanning the gap. CDR1 and CDR2 from the germline V gene are SGHDN and FVKESK. This CDR3 has 14 amino acids.

This clonotype was found many times. Here the CDR3 DNA reads TGTGCCAGCAGCTCAACCGGGACACATTATCCTGAAGCTTTCTTT. Protein sequence: CASSSTGTHYPEAFF. The chain uses TRBV7-8 and TRBJ1-1; TRBD1 might be the D (6 bases). The germline V gene encodes CDR1 SGHVS and CDR2 FQNEAQ. V was trimmed by 4 bases and J by 6 bases, leaving 18 bases between them. The CDR3 extends over 15 amino acids.

This clonotype was observed many times. This chain connects TRBV7-2 to TRBJ1-2; D remains ambiguous. This CDR3 is built from 13 residues. CDR1 is SGHTA, CDR2 FQGNSA, per germline. Trimming cost V 1 base and J 8 bases, with 11 bases left between them. CDR3 nucleotide sequence: TGTGCCAGCAGCTTAGGAGCGCCACGGGGCTACACCTTC. Its translation: CASSLGAPRGYTF.

This clonotype occurred many times. The chain has TRBV29-1 and TRBJ2-4; D is ambiguous. The CDR3 covers 13 residues. Germline V gene lookup returns CDR1 SQVTM and CDR2 ANQGSEA. V lost 0 bases, J lost 6 bases, and 9 bases lay in between. CDR3 in amino acids: CSVEDETRNIQYF. DNA of the CDR3: TGCAGCGTTGAAGATGAGACCAGAAACATTCAGTACTTC.

The chain links TRBV11-2 to TRBJ2-3, with D unresolved. There are 14 residues in the CDR3. V dropped 5 bases and J dropped 0 bases, with 9 bases sitting between them. Germline CDR1 is SGHAT and CDR2 is FQNNGV. The CDR3 loop is CASSEDGSTDTQYF. The CDR3 coding sequence is TGTGCCAGCAGCGAGGATGGGAGCACAGATACGCAGTATTTT.